This entry describes one TCR beta chain. The data were taken from a study of blood T cell repertoires in COVID-19. Study in general: Samples came from the United States, Italy and Spain, spanning acute and convalescent COVID-19. The cDNA or gDNA used as material had been derived from T cells, B-cell-depleted T cells, or PBMCs.

The CDR3 covers 14 residues. Per germline, CDR1 MNHEY and CDR2 SVGAGI. V lost 7 bases and J 4 bases, leaving 13 bases between the germline ends. How the authors handled the data: Estimation of nucleated cell counts was performed using reference gene primer amplification. Data came from immunoSEQ multiplex PCR; TCRdb stores just in-frame clones and leaves some out. V and J calls and clone size come straight from that table; D and trimming were deduced from the DNA. The sample has 65,000 to 95,000 clones, over 70% seen once. V is TRBV6-5 and J is TRBJ2-2; D not resolved. The TCR was taken from a human donor in a cohort sampled during active COVID-19. Sequenced: peripheral blood. The CDR3 loop reads CASTGGQTTGELFF. In DNA form, the CDR3 reads TGTGCCAGCACCGGTGGGCAAACCACCGGGGAGCTGTTTTTT.